This entry lists 20 T cell receptor beta chains sequenced from one sample in a study of cytotoxic CD8 clonotypes in ibrutinib-treated CLL. The method was immunoSEQ multiplex PCR; TCRdb's version includes in-frame clones alone and lacks a portion of them. Here the sample spans some 58,000 clones, roughly 70% being singletons. Sequencing was performed on PBMCs, taken after 12 months of ibrutinib treatment. The receptors here all came from a human donor with chronic lymphocytic leukemia.

This clone has just a few counts. The chain is built from TRBV19 and TRBJ1-1; TRBD1 agrees at 11 bases. CDR1 and CDR2 from the germline V gene are LNHDA and SQIVND (reference sequence). The ends lost 6 bases at V and 11 bases at J; junction bases unmatched: 5. CDR3 length: 12 amino acids. The CDR3 nucleotides read TGTGCCAGTAGCCGAGGACAGGGGGCGGCTTTCTTT. Translating it yields CASSRGQGAAFF.

CDR3 loop: CASSPWGQSVNGYTF. The CDR3 DNA reads as TGTGCCAGCAGCCCCTGGGGACAGTCGGTAAATGGCTACACCTTC. The V call is TRBV7-2, the J call TRBJ1-2; 7 bases are a match to TRBD1. This CDR3 comprises 15 residues. The ends lost 5 bases at V and 6 bases at J; junction bases unmatched: 12. The germline V gene encodes CDR1 SGHTA and CDR2 FQGNSA.

This chain connects TRBV30 to TRBJ2-7; D possibly uses TRBD1 or TRBD2 (6 bases each). The V and J ends lost 5 bases and 4 bases respectively, with 9 bases between them. CDR3 length: 11 amino acids. Germline V CDR1 and CDR2: GTSNPN, SVGIG (reference sequence). The CDR3 DNA follows: TGTGCCTGGGGAGGGGGTTACGAGCAGTACTTC. This codes for CAWGGGYEQYF.

This clone was seen once. The chain recombines TRBV29-1 with TRBJ2-1, with TRBD1 matching over 8 bases. CDR1 and CDR2 from the germline V gene are SQVTM and ANQGSEA. After removal of 6 bases from V and 5 bases from J, the junction contained 18 bases not matched to a gene. The CDR3 covers 17 residues. The CDR3 nucleotides are TGCAGCGTCCGCTTGGCCAGGGGGCGGGCCTCGGACAATGAGCAGTTCTTC. Protein: CSVRLARGRASDNEQFF.

V is TRBV6-1 and J is TRBJ2-7; D possibly corresponds to TRBD1 (5 bases). Germline CDR1 reads MNHNS; CDR2 reads SASEGT. This CDR3 has 13 residues. Trimming took off 6 bases at V and 3 bases at J, with 12 bases between the two ends. CDR3 region: CASRSRQNYEQYF. The CDR3 DNA reads as TGTGCCAGCAGATCTAGACAGAACTACGAGCAGTACTTC.

The chain combines TRBV4-1 with TRBJ2-7; 9 bases fit TRBD2. With 3 bases clipped from V and 4 bases from J, the junction kept 10 bases outside the gene matches. The V gene's germline CDR1 is MGHRA and CDR2 YSYEKL. The CDR3 length is 16 residues. The CDR3 here is CASSHAIAGALYEQYF. In DNA form, the CDR3 reads TGCGCCAGCAGCCACGCGATAGCGGGAGCCCTTTACGAGCAGTACTTC.

The chain couples TRBV28 to TRBJ2-5, with 8 bases matching TRBD1. CDR3 length equals 12 residues. The germline CDR1 and CDR2 sequences are MDHEN and SYDVKM. Germline trimming cut 6 bases from V and 5 bases from J; bases unmatched to any gene: 2. Here the CDR3 reads CASSGQGETQYF. In DNA form, the CDR3 reads TGTGCCAGCAGCGGACAGGGCGAGACCCAGTACTTC.

This clone has only a few counts. The chain combines TRBV15 with TRBJ1-2; 8 bases are a match to TRBD1. Trimming took 3 bases from V and 8 from J; bases not matched to a gene: 5. This CDR3 is 13 amino acids long. Germline assignment: CDR1 LNHNV and CDR2 YYDKDF (reference sequence). CDR3 residues: CATSSGQGYGYTF. CDR3 DNA sequence: TGTGCCACCAGCAGTGGACAGGGTTACGGCTACACCTTC.

V is TRBV6-6 and J is TRBJ2-7, with D perhaps given as TRBD1 or TRBD2 (5 bases each). Germline CDR1 is MNHNY and CDR2 is SVGAGI (reference sequence). The CDR3 spans 15 residues. The ends were cut back, 2 bases at V and 3 bases at J, with 14 bases in the middle. The CDR3 is CASSYTRGPLYEQYF. In DNA, the CDR3 is TGTGCCAGCAGTTACACTCGGGGCCCCCTCTACGAGCAGTACTTC.

V is TRBV19 and J is TRBJ2-1, with D possibly TRBD2 on 5 matching bases. With 2 bases removed from V and 2 bases from J, the gap between germline ends came to 13 bases. The CDR3 consists of 16 residues. Germline values: CDR1 LNHDA, CDR2 SQIVND (reference sequence). This CDR3 reads CASSILGGPTYNEQFF. The CDR3 region has the DNA TGTGCCAGTAGTATACTCGGCGGGCCCACCTACAATGAGCAGTTCTTC.

The table lists this clone with a count of one. The rearrangement links TRBV7-3 to TRBJ1-4, with 10 bases matching TRBD1. Germline V gives CDR1 SGHTA, CDR2 FQGTGA. The ends lost 5 bases at V and 11 bases at J; junction bases unmatched: 11. This CDR3 has 15 residues. The CDR3 reads CASSATGGPPGKLFF. The CDR3 DNA reads as TGTGCCAGCAGCGCGACAGGGGGCCCTCCCGGGAAACTGTTTTTT.

This rearrangement joins TRBV15 to TRBJ2-7; no definite D call. Trimming took off 0 bases at V and 3 bases at J, with 6 bases between the two ends. This CDR3 spans 13 amino acids. CDR1 is LNHNV, CDR2 YYDKDF, per germline (reference sequence). The CDR3: CATSRDSSYEQYF. The DNA of the CDR3 is TGTGCCACCAGCAGAGATTCAAGCTACGAGCAGTACTTC.

V gene TRBV2 combines with J gene TRBJ2-1; TRBD2 agrees at 9 bases. The germline V gene has CDR1 SNHLY and CDR2 FYNNEI. Trimming removed 5 bases from V and 3 bases from J; junction bases left unmatched: 5. The length of the CDR3 is 15 residues. CDR3: CASSSSGRSYNEQFF. The CDR3 coding sequence is TGTGCCAGCAGTTCAAGCGGGAGGAGCTACAATGAGCAGTTCTTC.

The chain links TRBV5-4 to TRBJ2-7; 8 bases are a match to TRBD2. This CDR3 has 16 residues. From germline, CDR1 is SGHNT and CDR2 YYREEE (reference sequence). The trim removed 0 bases at V and 2 bases at J, leaving 7 bases unmatched. The CDR3: CASSLGISGIPYEQYF. The CDR3 coding sequence is TGTGCCAGCAGCTTGGGGATTAGCGGGATCCCCTACGAGCAGTACTTC. Full variable domain (outside the CDR3, taken from reference TRBV5-4 and TRBJ2-7): ETGVTQSPTHLIKTRGQQVTLRCSSQSGHNTVSWYQQALGQGPQFIFQYYREEENGRGNFPPRFSGLQFPNYSSELNVNALELDDSALYLCASSLGISGIPYEQYFGPGTRLTVT.

This clone turned up a few times. V and J are TRBV21-1 and TRBJ2-7; the D call TRBD1 from the table was never checked on the DNA. TRBV21-1 constitutes a pseudogene. There are 15 residues in the CDR3. CDR3 nucleotides: TGTGCCAGCACCGATCAGGGCAGACTTAACTACGAGCAGTACTTC. Its translation: CASTDQGRLNYEQYF.

This clone has a handful of counts. The J gene is TRBJ2-7, the V gene TRBV10-3; 8 bases are shared with TRBD1. CDR1 ENHRY and CDR2 SYGVKD come from the germline V gene. Trimming took 0 bases from V and 6 from J; bases not matched to a gene: 7. This CDR3 region has 15 residues. The CDR3 is CAISESPDRDGEQYF. The DNA of the CDR3 is TGTGCCATCAGTGAGTCACCGGACAGGGACGGCGAGCAGTACTTC.

The gene calls are TRBV7-2 and TRBJ2-5; maybe TRBD1 (6 bases). V was cut by 5 bases and J by 5 bases, with 21 bases left in between. The CDR3 has 16 residues. Germline-derived CDR1 and CDR2 are SGHTA and FQGNSA. CDR3 sequence reads: CASSPRARGYPETQYF. The CDR3 nucleotides read TGTGCCAGCAGCCCTAGGGCCAGGGGTTATCCGGAGACCCAGTACTTC.

The chain carries TRBV28 and TRBJ2-1; TRBD2 aligns across 10 bases. Germline values: CDR1 MDHEN, CDR2 SYDVKM. This CDR3 comprises 15 residues. V lost 6 bases, J lost 5 bases, and 7 bases stayed unmatched. The CDR3 here is CASSPGTSVDNEQFF. The CDR3 DNA reads as TGTGCCAGCAGCCCCGGGACTAGCGTCGACAATGAGCAGTTCTTC.

This clone was counted once. The V call is TRBV13, the J call TRBJ2-3; D is unclear. CDR3 size: 14 residues. V lost 3 bases and J lost 5, with 12 bases in between. The germline CDR1 and CDR2 sequences are PRHDT and FYEKMQ (reference sequence). The CDR3 protein is CASSFESTGDTQYF. As DNA, the CDR3 is TGTGCCAGCAGCTTTGAGTCGACGGGAGATACGCAGTATTTT. The full variable domain, rest sourced from reference TRBV13 and TRBJ2-3, is AAGVIQSPRHLIKEKRETATLKCYPIPRHDTVYWYQQGPGQDPQFLISFYEKMQSDKGSIPDRFSAQQFSDYHSELNMSSLELGDSALYFCASSFESTGDTQYFGPGTRLTVL.

This clone was observed a handful of times. The chain has TRBV11-1 and TRBJ2-7, with D perhaps matching TRBD2 (7 bases). Germline loops: CDR1 SGHAT, CDR2 FQDESV (reference sequence). The CDR3 is 14 residues long. Trimming stripped 5 bases from V and 7 bases from J, with 18 bases between. CDR3 in DNA: TGTGCCAGCAGCCGACCGGGGGGCCTGGAGGAGCAGTACTTC. Residues: CASSRPGGLEEQYF. The full variable domain, rest sourced from reference TRBV11-1 and TRBJ2-7, is EAEVAQSPRYKITEKSQAVAFWCDPISGHATLYWYRQILGQGPELLVQFQDESVVDDSQLPKDRFSAERLKGVDSTLKIQPAELGDSAMYLCASSRPGGLEEQYFGPGTRLTVT.